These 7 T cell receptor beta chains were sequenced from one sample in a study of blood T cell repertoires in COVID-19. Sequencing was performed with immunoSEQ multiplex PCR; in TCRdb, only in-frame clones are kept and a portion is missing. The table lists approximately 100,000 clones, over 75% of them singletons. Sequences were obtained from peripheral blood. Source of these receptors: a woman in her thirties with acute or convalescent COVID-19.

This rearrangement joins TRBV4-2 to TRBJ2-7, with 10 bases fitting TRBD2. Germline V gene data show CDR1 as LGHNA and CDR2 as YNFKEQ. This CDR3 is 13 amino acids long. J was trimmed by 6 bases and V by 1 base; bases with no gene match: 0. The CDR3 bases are TGTGCCAGCAGCCAAGGACTAGCGGGCGAGCAGTACTTC. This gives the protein CASSQGLAGEQYF.

The DNA for the CDR3 is TGTGCCAGCAGTATCCGGACAGGATTGAATGGCTACACCTTC. It codes for CASSIRTGLNGYTF. This chain links TRBV28 with TRBJ1-2; 7 positions agree with TRBD1. With V trimmed by 5 bases and J by 6 bases, 9 bases remained unmatched. Germline CDR1 reads MDHEN; CDR2 reads SYDVKM. This CDR3 has 14 amino acids.

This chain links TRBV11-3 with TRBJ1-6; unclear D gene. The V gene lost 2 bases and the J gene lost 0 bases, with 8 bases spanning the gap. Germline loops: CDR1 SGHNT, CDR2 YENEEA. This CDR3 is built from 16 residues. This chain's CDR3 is CASSLMAVSYNSPLHF. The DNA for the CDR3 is TGTGCCAGCAGCTTAATGGCAGTCTCCTATAATTCACCCCTCCACTTT. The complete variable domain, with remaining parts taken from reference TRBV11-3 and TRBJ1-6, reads EAGVVQSPRYKIIEKKQPVAFWCNPISGHNTLYWYLQNLGQGPELLIRYENEEAVDDSQLPKDRFSAERLKGVDSTLKIQPAELGDSAVYLCASSLMAVSYNSPLHFGNGTRLTVT.

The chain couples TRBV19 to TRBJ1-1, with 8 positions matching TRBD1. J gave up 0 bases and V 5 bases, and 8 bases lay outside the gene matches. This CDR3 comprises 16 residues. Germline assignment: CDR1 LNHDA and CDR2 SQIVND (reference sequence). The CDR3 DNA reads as TGTGCCAGTAGTTCTCAGGGACAGGTGCTGAACACTGAAGCTTTCTTT. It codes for CASSSQGQVLNTEAFF.

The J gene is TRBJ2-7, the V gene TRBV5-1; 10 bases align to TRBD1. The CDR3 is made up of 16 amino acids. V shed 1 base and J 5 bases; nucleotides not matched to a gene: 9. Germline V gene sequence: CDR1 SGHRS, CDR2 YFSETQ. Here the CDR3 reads CASSLLIADRGDEQYF. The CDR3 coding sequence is TGCGCCAGCAGCTTGCTCATAGCGGACAGGGGGGACGAGCAGTACTTC.

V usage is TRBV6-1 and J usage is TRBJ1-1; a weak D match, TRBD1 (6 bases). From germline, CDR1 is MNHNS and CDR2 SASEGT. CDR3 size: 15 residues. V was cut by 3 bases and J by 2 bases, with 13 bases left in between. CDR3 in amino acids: CASSDRGRSNTEAFF. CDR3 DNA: TGTGCCAGCAGTGACAGGGGAAGAAGTAACACTGAAGCTTTCTTT.

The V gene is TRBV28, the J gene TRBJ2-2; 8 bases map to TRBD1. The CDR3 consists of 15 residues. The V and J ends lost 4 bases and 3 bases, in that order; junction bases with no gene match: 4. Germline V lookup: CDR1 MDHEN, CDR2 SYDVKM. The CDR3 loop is CASSYGQGDTGELFF. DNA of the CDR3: TGTGCCAGCAGTTACGGACAGGGAGACACCGGGGAGCTGTTTTTT.